The 10 T cell receptor beta chains presented below share a single source sample, sequenced in a study of blood T cell repertoires in COVID-19. The data were produced by immunoSEQ multiplex PCR, yet TCRdb's version contains in-frame clones alone and is incomplete. Of roughly 200,000 clones in the sample, roughly 77% were seen once. Material: PBMCs or T cells enriched from blood (not recorded which). Receptor source: a man aged 35 to 55 who had recovered from COVID-19.

This CDR3 reads CASSLRLTNSGANVLTF. The CDR3 DNA is TGCGCCAGCAGCTTGCGATTGACTAACTCTGGGGCCAACGTCCTGACTTTC. The chain recombines TRBV5-1 with TRBJ2-6; D may be TRBD2 (5 bases). Germline assignment: CDR1 SGHRS and CDR2 YFSETQ. The length of the CDR3 is 17 residues. V dropped 1 base and J dropped 0 bases, with 11 bases sitting between them.

V is TRBV7-9 and J is TRBJ2-5, with 8 bases that match TRBD2. V lost 4 bases and J lost 1; bases outside the gene matches: 5. Per the germline V gene, CDR1 is SEHNR and CDR2 is FQNEAQ (reference sequence). This CDR3 is built from 15 residues. CDR3 protein: CASSSLGLGQETQYF. The CDR3 region has the DNA TGTGCCAGCAGCTCCCTGGGACTAGGCCAAGAGACCCAGTACTTC.

This sequence joins TRBV10-3 and TRBJ2-5; TRBD2 is a possible D gene (7 bases). Trimming cost V 3 bases and J 0 bases, with 14 bases left between them. The germline V gene has CDR1 ENHRY and CDR2 SYGVKD. The CDR3 is 16 amino acids. The CDR3 region is CAISDIRGGHQETQYF. In DNA form, the CDR3 reads TGTGCCATCAGTGATATAAGGGGGGGGCACCAAGAGACCCAGTACTTC.

The V call is TRBV30, the J call TRBJ1-1, with D perhaps matching TRBD1 (6 bases). V lost 0 bases and J lost 3, with 8 bases in between. The CDR3 has 13 residues. Per the germline V gene, CDR1 is GTSNPN and CDR2 is SVGIG (reference sequence). CDR3 DNA: TGTGCCTGGAGTGTAACAGGGTACACTGAAGCTTTCTTT. Protein: CAWSVTGYTEAFF.

This sequence joins TRBV9 and TRBJ2-7, with 7 positions matching TRBD2. V lost 0 bases to trimming and J lost 2 bases; unmatched junction nucleotides: 2. Germline lookup yields CDR1 SGDLS and CDR2 YYNGEE. The CDR3 length is 14 residues. The CDR3 here is CASSVGGGAYEQYF. For the CDR3, the DNA is TGTGCCAGCAGCGTAGGGGGGGGAGCCTACGAGCAGTACTTC.

This rearrangement joins TRBV19 to TRBJ1-5; TRBD1 matches 10 bases. J lost 5 bases, V lost 10 bases, and 11 bases had no gene match. The CDR3 totals 15 residues. Per germline, CDR1 LNHDA and CDR2 SQIVND (reference sequence). The CDR3 DNA is TGTGCCACCAAGAGACAGGGGGCAAGGGATCAGCCCCAGCATTTT. This translates into CATKRQGARDQPQHF.

The rearrangement links TRBV12-3 or TRBV12-4 to TRBJ2-1; TRBD2 is a possible D gene (6 bases). This CDR3 is 11 amino acids long. With 6 bases removed from V and 12 bases from J, the gap between germline ends came to 12 bases. The CDR3 spells CASSRTSSQFF. The CDR3 DNA is TGTGCCAGCAGCCGAACTAGCTCGCAGTTCTTC.

The rearrangement joins TRBV9 to TRBJ1-2; 11 bases align to TRBD1. The CDR3 extends over 15 amino acids. J lost 4 bases, V lost 4 bases, and 6 bases had no gene match. Germline V gene sequence: CDR1 SGDLS, CDR2 YYNGEE. CDR3 loop: CASSSRTGGPYGYTF. The CDR3 DNA reads TGTGCCAGCAGCTCCCGGACAGGGGGCCCCTATGGCTACACCTTC.

V and J are TRBV19 and TRBJ2-7; D gene uncertain. The CDR3 sequence is 14 residues long. Germline CDR1 reads LNHDA; CDR2 reads SQIVND (reference sequence). V was pared by 10 bases and J by 3 bases, with 19 bases between. DNA of the CDR3: TGTGCCACCACCAACTATAACCCCGGCTACGAGCAGTACTTC. Protein: CATTNYNPGYEQYF.

This chain links TRBV3-1 (or the pseudogene TRBV3-2) with TRBJ2-5; TRBD2 matches at 11 bases. The junction had 10 bases not matched to a gene; V was cut back by 1 base and J by 9 bases. Per the germline V gene, CDR1 is LGHDT and CDR2 is YNNKEL (reference sequence). This CDR3 comprises 16 residues. The CDR3 spells CASSQGELAGAGAQYF. DNA for the CDR3: TGTGCCAGCAGCCAAGGGGAACTAGCGGGGGCCGGGGCCCAGTACTTC.